Following are 19 T cell receptor beta chains from one sample sequenced in a study of identical twins (TCRdb year 2016). The receptor library was made with 5' RACE. Sequencing used an Illumina HiSeq 2000. TCRdb ran its own pipeline on the public reads, namely fastp trimming at Q25 and MiXCR clone calling, and kept in-frame beta chains. Each CDR3 protein gets just one entry, which takes the most common genes and DNA from the rows behind it. In this sample the table shows hundreds of thousands of distinct CDR3 sequences, just over 7% of which occur a single time. The ten largest clones represent 1.6% of the sample. This same sample was also taken into another study, of yellow fever vaccine responses in identical twins.

Sequencing input: PBMCs. The receptors derive from a woman aged 18-35 years in good health.

The CDR3 loop reads CASSGSPGTSGAGELFF. The CDR3 bases are TGCGCCAGCAGCGGATCCCCCGGGACTAGCGGAGCCGGGGAGCTGTTTTTT. V and J are TRBV5-1 and TRBJ2-2; 11 nucleotides match TRBD2. Germline V lookup: CDR1 SGHRS, CDR2 YFSETQ. Germline trimming cut 4 bases from V and 6 bases from J; bases unmatched to any gene: 11. This CDR3 comprises 17 residues.

The sample holds many counts of this clonotype. This chain joins TRBV10-3 and TRBJ2-7, with TRBD2 matching 10 bases. Germline lookup yields CDR1 ENHRY and CDR2 SYGVKD. The V segment lost 10 bases and the J segment 5 bases; nucleotides outside the gene matches: 8. CDR3 size: 13 residues. The CDR3 is CATIIAGGNEQYF. The CDR3 DNA reads TGTGCCACTATCATAGCGGGAGGCAACGAGCAGTACTTC.

This chain uses TRBV6-5 with TRBJ2-7, with TRBD2 matching 15 bases. CDR1 is MNHEY, CDR2 SVGAGI, per germline. Trimming removed 2 bases from V and 3 bases from J; junction bases left unmatched: 8. The CDR3 loop spans 18 amino acids. The CDR3 loop reads CASSYGGRGLAGGYEQYF. The DNA for the CDR3 is TGTGCCAGCAGTTACGGGGGAAGGGGACTAGCGGGAGGCTACGAGCAGTACTTC.

The table lists this clonotype with many counts. This chain joins TRBV29-1 and TRBJ2-2; no firm D call. The CDR3 is 11 residues long. The V end was cut by 5 bases, the J end by 7 bases, with 8 bases between. CDR1 is SQVTM and CDR2 is ANQGSEA in the germline V gene. CDR3 sequence (DNA): TGCAGCGTTAACAGTCTCGGGGAGCTGTTTTTT. Protein sequence: CSVNSLGELFF.

The CDR3 nucleotides read TGTGCCAGCAGCTGGACAGGGGGCCAGGGCACTGAAGCTTTCTTT. Translation gives CASSWTGGQGTEAFF. The chain combines TRBV5-5 with TRBJ1-1, with 11 bases fitting TRBD1. In germline, CDR1 is SGHKS, CDR2 YYEKEE (reference sequence). Trimming removed 3 bases from V and 4 bases from J; junction bases left unmatched: 5. The CDR3 runs 15 residues.

A word on this clonotype: The missing conserved phenylalanine or tryptophan at the end of this CDR3 makes a read error likely. The rearrangement links TRBV9 to TRBJ2-3; 12 nucleotides agree with TRBD2. J lost 5 bases, V lost 3 bases, and 4 bases had no gene match. Germline V gene sequence: CDR1 SGDLS, CDR2 YYNGEE. The CDR3 is made up of 15 amino acids. CDR3 nucleotide sequence: TGTGCCAGCAGCGCCTGGACTAGCGGGATAGATACGCAGTATCTT. This encodes CASSAWTSGIDTQYL.

This clonotype was counted only a few times. The chain links TRBV6-1 to TRBJ1-1; no definite D call. The CDR3 runs to 15 residues. In germline, CDR1 is MNHNS, CDR2 SASEGT. Trimming left V 4 bases short and J 7 bases short, with 19 bases between. The CDR3 here is CASSAVAGGEGEAFF. The CDR3 DNA is TGTGCCAGCAGTGCTGTTGCTGGCGGGGAGGGTGAAGCTTTCTTT.

This chain uses TRBV6-1 with TRBJ2-1; weak D call: TRBD2 (6 bases). The CDR3 totals 13 residues. Trimming left V 3 bases short and J 10 bases short, with 13 bases between. The germline V gene encodes CDR1 MNHNS and CDR2 SASEGT. For the CDR3, the DNA is TGTGCCAGCAGTGATCGTAGTGGGGGGGAGCAGTTCTTC. Translation gives CASSDRSGGEQFF.

The chain has TRBV12-3 or TRBV12-4 and TRBJ2-1; 12 bases are shared with TRBD2. Trimming took 6 bases from V and 9 from J; bases not matched to a gene: 9. The CDR3 spans 15 residues. CDR3 in amino acids: CASRLTSGRAVEQFF. CDR3 in DNA: TGTGCCAGCAGGTTGACTAGCGGGAGAGCAGTTGAGCAGTTCTTC.

This chain links TRBV2 with TRBJ2-2; 12 bases line up with TRBD2. Germline V gives CDR1 SNHLY, CDR2 FYNNEI. The CDR3 is made up of 19 amino acids. The J segment lost 4 bases and the V segment lost 4 bases, leaving 13 bases of the junction unmatched. CDR3 nucleotide sequence: TGTGCCAGCAGTGTGCTTAATTTGTTGACTAGCGGGGGCACCGGGGAGCTGTTTTTT. Its protein is CASSVLNLLTSGGTGELFF.

The rearrangement uses TRBV5-1 and TRBJ2-5; 7 bases align to TRBD2. The CDR3 loop spans 15 amino acids. Germline trimming cut 3 bases from V and 5 bases from J; bases unmatched to any gene: 10. In germline, CDR1 is SGHRS, CDR2 YFSETQ. CDR3 region: CASSSGPGRLETQYF. As DNA, the CDR3 is TGCGCCAGCAGCTCCGGACCCGGGAGGCTGGAGACCCAGTACTTC.

This clonotype has at least ten counts. The rearrangement joins TRBV12-3 or TRBV12-4 to TRBJ1-4; D gene unclear. The V and J ends lost 5 bases and 3 bases respectively, with 7 bases between them. The CDR3 runs to 13 residues. The CDR3 sequence is CASSGRANEKLFF. CDR3 coding DNA: TGTGCCAGCAGTGGTCGGGCTAATGAAAAACTGTTTTTT.

This clonotype was seen at least ten times. The V gene is TRBV6-1, the J gene TRBJ2-2, with D maybe TRBD2 (6 bases). V gave up 11 bases and J gave up 4 bases, with 14 bases separating them. The CDR3 is 13 residues long. Per germline, CDR1 MNHNS and CDR2 SASEGT. Here the CDR3 DNA reads TGTGCCTCCAGGGTTAGCGGCACCGGGGAGCTGTTTTTT. This encodes CASRVSGTGELFF.

The genes are TRBV20-1 and TRBJ2-7; 8 positions match TRBD2. V gave up 7 bases and J gave up 4 bases; unmatched junction bases: 15. The CDR3 has 15 amino acids. Germline assignment: CDR1 DFQATT and CDR2 SNEGSKA (reference sequence). CDR3 protein: CSVSRSSGGPYEQYF. The CDR3 DNA reads TGCAGTGTCAGCCGTTCTTCGGGAGGGCCGTACGAGCAGTACTTC.

V usage is TRBV15 and J usage is TRBJ2-5; D is uncertain. Germline V gives CDR1 LNHNV, CDR2 YYDKDF (reference sequence). V lost 0 bases to trimming and J lost 5 bases, with 10 bases between them. The CDR3 totals 14 residues. The DNA of the CDR3 is TGTGCCACCAGCAGAGATCAGGCTGAGGAGACCCAGTACTTC. Amino acids: CATSRDQAEETQYF.

This clonotype was counted ten times or more. The rearrangement uses TRBV20-1 and TRBJ2-3, with D perhaps matching TRBD1 or TRBD2 (5 bases each). Germline V gives CDR1 DFQATT, CDR2 SNEGSKA (reference sequence). V was cut by 5 bases and J by 5 bases, with 14 bases left in between. The CDR3 sequence is 13 residues long. This CDR3 reads CSAPGPARDTQYF. The CDR3 DNA reads TGCAGTGCTCCGGGACCAGCAAGAGATACGCAGTATTTT.

This clonotype was found many times. CDR3 sequence reads: CASSLATLGPFNGGYTF. The CDR3 nucleotides are TGTGCCAGCAGCTTAGCGACATTGGGTCCCTTTAATGGTGGCTACACCTTC. The rearrangement links TRBV7-8 to TRBJ1-2, with D hard to call. The length of the CDR3 is 17 residues. Germline loops: CDR1 SGHVS, CDR2 FQNEAQ. Trimming stripped 0 bases from V and 7 bases from J, with 21 bases between.

This clonotype has ten or more counts. V is TRBV6-2 or TRBV6-3 and J is TRBJ2-1, with a possible D match to TRBD2 (5 bases). Germline V gene data show CDR1 as MNHEY and CDR2 as SVGEGT. The length of the CDR3 is 12 residues. V was cut by 6 bases and J by 10 bases, with 13 bases left in between. CDR3 bases: TGTGCCAGCAGAACCCTAGCTTTGGAGCAGTTCTTC. Its translation is CASRTLALEQFF.

In this sample, this clonotype turned up a few times. The J gene is TRBJ2-7, the V gene TRBV18, with a possible D match to TRBD2 (6 bases). Germline V gene sequence: CDR1 KGHSH, CDR2 LQKENI. This CDR3 region has 17 residues. Trimming shortened V by 2 bases and J by 0 bases, and 17 bases separated the two germline ends. CDR3 bases: TGTGCCAGCTCACCATTCGCGGGGATCAGATCCTCCTACGAGCAGTACTTC. This sequence encodes CASSPFAGIRSSYEQYF.